This TCR beta chain derives from a study of blood T cell repertoires in COVID-19. Study in general: PBMCs, B-cell-depleted T cells, or T cells provided the cDNA or gDNA that made up the material.

Trimming took off 5 bases at V and 10 bases at J, with 15 bases between the two ends. The CDR3 runs to 13 residues. Germline assignment: CDR1 SGHNT and CDR2 YYREEE (reference sequence). Authors' data handling: Estimated nucleated cell counts came from reference gene primer amplification. Clones were sequenced by immunoSEQ multiplex PCR, and TCRdb holds only the in-frame ones, with some missing. The V and J calls and clone size are taken from that table; D and trimming were inferred from the DNA. The data show 65,000 to 90,000 clones, 65% to 85% seen once. This sequence joins TRBV5-4 and TRBJ1-4; the D gene is possibly TRBD1 (5 bases). This sequence was found in a woman between 55 and 75 years old with acute or convalescent COVID-19. The specimen sequenced was peripheral blood. Here the CDR3 reads CASSSTYGGKLFF. Written as DNA, the CDR3 is TGTGCCAGCAGTTCGACATACGGGGGAAAACTGTTTTTT.